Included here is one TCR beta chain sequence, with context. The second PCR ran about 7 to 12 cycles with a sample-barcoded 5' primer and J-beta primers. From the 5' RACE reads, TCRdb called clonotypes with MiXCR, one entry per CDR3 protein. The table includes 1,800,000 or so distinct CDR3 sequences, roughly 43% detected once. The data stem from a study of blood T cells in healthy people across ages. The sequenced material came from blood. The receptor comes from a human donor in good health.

As DNA, the CDR3 is TGTGCCAGCAGCTTAGGGTCGCGTAGGAGCTCCTACGAGCAGTACTTC. Its protein product is CASSLGSRRSSYEQYF. This sequence joins TRBV13 and TRBJ2-7; no definite D call. With 0 bases removed from V and 0 bases from J, the gap between germline ends came to 12 bases. There are 16 residues in the CDR3. Germline V gene lookup returns CDR1 PRHDT and CDR2 FYEKMQ (reference sequence). The whole variable domain, filled in from reference TRBV13 and TRBJ2-7, reads AAGVIQSPRHLIKEKRETATLKCYPIPRHDTVYWYQQGPGQDPQFLISFYEKMQSDKGSIPDRFSAQQFSDYHSELNMSSLELGDSALYFCASSLGSRRSSYEQYFGPGTRLTVT.